This passage covers 20 T cell receptor beta chains from one sample sequenced in a study of Graves' ophthalmopathy and Graves' hyperthyroidism listed by TCRdb under 2018. TCRdb shows the sequencer as Illumina HiSeq 2000. For repertoire sequencing, the TCR beta CDR3 regions were amplified from RNA transcripts. HTBI primers and the Qiagen OneStep RT-PCR kit were used in a first-round RT-PCR, which was followed by a second-round multiplex PCR, size selection and purification. TCRdb reworked the public reads: Q25 trimming with fastp, MiXCR clone assembly, productive beta chains retained. Each entry merges the rows of one CDR3 protein and shows their most common DNA and genes. The sample yields about 740,000 distinct CDR3 sequences; around 40% were counted once. Jointly, the top ten make up 44% of the sample. The sequenced sample consisted of peripheral blood. These receptors were obtained from an adult man with Graves' ophthalmopathy.

V gene TRBV5-1 combines with J gene TRBJ2-5, with TRBD2 matching 16 bases. Germline trimming cut 4 bases from V and 8 bases from J; bases unmatched to any gene: 5. The CDR3 consists of 15 residues. Germline loops: CDR1 SGHRS, CDR2 YFSETQ. The CDR3 bases are TGCGCCAGCAGCCTGGGACTAGCGGGAGGGAGTACCCAGTACTTC. Translation: CASSLGLAGGSTQYF. Full variable domain (missing parts from reference TRBV5-1 and TRBJ2-5): KAGVTQTPRYLIKTRGQQVTLSCSPISGHRSVSWYQQTPGQGLQFLFEYFSETQRNKGNFPGRFSGRQFSNSRSEMNVSTLELGDSALYLCASSLGLAGGSTQYFGPGTRLLVL.

The sample holds many counts of this clonotype. The rearrangement uses TRBV7-9 and TRBJ2-7; tentatively, D is TRBD2 (5 bases). This CDR3 contains 14 residues. Germline V CDR1 and CDR2: SEHNR, FQNEAQ (reference sequence). V was pared by 5 bases and J by 5 bases, with 16 bases between. The CDR3 nucleotides read TGTGCCAGCAGCCAGGTGGATGGGAGTAACGAGCAGTACTTC. This encodes CASSQVDGSNEQYF.

The chain employs TRBV10-3 and TRBJ2-5, with D maybe TRBD1 (8 bases). The germline V and J ends were trimmed by 10 bases and 3 bases, with 24 bases remaining between them. CDR1 and CDR2 (germline): ENHRY, SYGVKD. The CDR3 consists of 16 residues. CDR3 sequence: CATKDRGTGGEETQYF. In DNA, the CDR3 is TGTGCCACCAAAGACAGGGGAACGGGGGGTGAAGAGACCCAGTACTTC.

Comments on this clonotype: The junction differs from germline at one of its ends, possibly a read error. The DNA for the CDR3 is TGCGCCAGCAGCCACTACCGGGACAGCGGCGAAAAACTGTTTTTT. It yields the protein CASSHYRDSGEKLFF. V gene TRBV7-2 combines with J gene TRBJ1-4; TRBD1 matches at 7 bases. The CDR3 is 15 amino acids. Germline assignment: CDR1 SGHTA and CDR2 FQGNSA.

The J gene is TRBJ1-5, the V gene TRBV7-8, with D perhaps matching TRBD1 (6 bases). V dropped 1 base and J dropped 0 bases, with 10 bases sitting between them. Germline CDR1 and CDR2: SGHVS and FQNEAQ. The CDR3 is made up of 16 amino acids. The CDR3 protein is CASSLGTAISNQPQHF. CDR3 in DNA: TGTGCCAGCAGCTTAGGGACAGCTATTAGCAATCAGCCCCAGCATTTT.

The rearrangement uses TRBV11-3 and TRBJ2-5, with a weak D call TRBD1 (6 bases). Trimming took 8 bases from V and 2 from J, leaving 12 bases between them. This CDR3 contains 13 residues. Germline V lookup: CDR1 SGHNT, CDR2 YENEEA. The CDR3 region has the DNA TGTGCCAGCCTTCCTGGACAGCAAGAGACCCAGTACTTC. This codes for CASLPGQQETQYF.

The count of this clonotype is one. The chain has TRBV15 and TRBJ2-5; D tentatively reads TRBD1 or TRBD2 (5 bases each). CDR1 is LNHNV and CDR2 is YYDKDF in the germline V gene (reference sequence). The CDR3 totals 13 residues. The ends were cut back, 5 bases at V and 2 bases at J, with 9 bases in the middle. The CDR3 protein is CATSGTQQETQYF. The CDR3 DNA follows: TGTGCCACCAGCGGGACGCAGCAAGAGACCCAGTACTTC.

This sequence joins TRBV19 and TRBJ1-2, with D perhaps matching TRBD1 (6 bases). Germline V gene sequence: CDR1 LNHDA, CDR2 SQIVND (reference sequence). The length of the CDR3 is 12 residues. V lost 11 bases and J 7 bases, leaving 17 bases between the germline ends. In DNA, the CDR3 is TGTGCCTGGAGTCAACAGGGATTTGGCTACACCTTC. Protein sequence: CAWSQQGFGYTF.

This clonotype was picked up a small number of times. The genes are TRBV19 and TRBJ2-5, with 8 bases that match TRBD1. Trimming removed 5 bases from V and 5 bases from J; junction bases left unmatched: 7. The CDR3 extends over 14 amino acids. Germline CDR1 and CDR2: LNHDA and SQIVND (reference sequence). The chain's CDR3 is CASSGQGFSETQYF. The CDR3 nucleotides are TGTGCCAGTAGTGGACAGGGATTTTCGGAGACCCAGTACTTC. The full variable domain, its missing parts supplied by reference TRBV19 and TRBJ2-5, is DGGITQSPKYLFRKEGQNVTLSCEQNLNHDAMYWYRQDPGQGLRLIYYSQIVNDFQKGDIAEGYSVSREKKESFPLTVTSAQKNPTAFYLCASSGQGFSETQYFGPGTRLLVL.

This clonotype was picked up many times. The rearrangement uses TRBV12-3 or TRBV12-4 and TRBJ1-1; D is ambiguous. CDR3 length equals 14 residues. The V end lost 1 base, the J end lost 4 bases, and 10 bases lay between the germline ends. The CDR3 DNA is TGTGCCAGCAGTTTAGATAGTGCCGGCACTGAAGCTTTCTTT. Translating it yields CASSLDSAGTEAFF.

The V and J genes are TRBV2 and TRBJ2-7, with D unclear. The V gene's germline CDR1 is SNHLY and CDR2 FYNNEI. The CDR3 length is 15 residues. Trimming removed 7 bases from V and 1 base from J, with 17 bases in between. The CDR3 here is CASTPLVGSSYEQYF. The CDR3 coding sequence is TGTGCCAGCACCCCGCTGGTGGGGTCATCCTACGAGCAGTACTTC.

This clonotype appeared many times. V gene TRBV10-3 combines with J gene TRBJ1-6; TRBD1 matches at 8 bases. CDR3 size: 15 residues. CDR1 and CDR2 from the germline V gene are ENHRY and SYGVKD. After removal of 3 bases from V and 5 bases from J, the junction contained 3 bases not matched to a gene. DNA of the CDR3: TGTGCCATCAGTGACGGACAGGGTGATAATTCACCCCTCCACTTT. Translating gives CAISDGQGDNSPLHF.

This clonotype was seen ten or more times. This chain's CDR3 is CSAWDEKLFF. The CDR3 bases are TGCAGTGCCTGGGATGAAAAACTGTTTTTT. V and J are TRBV20-1 and TRBJ1-4, with no clear D. V lost 6 bases and J lost 6, with 5 bases in between. The germline gives CDR1 DFQATT, CDR2 SNEGSKA (reference sequence). The CDR3 has 10 amino acids.

This clonotype was found a few times. V and J are TRBV5-4 and TRBJ1-2; a possible D gene is TRBD1 (6 bases). The germline V gene encodes CDR1 SGHNT and CDR2 YYREEE (reference sequence). The CDR3 is made up of 15 amino acids. V lost 0 bases to trimming and J lost 6 bases, with 15 bases between them. The CDR3 sequence is CASSLVGRGLDGYTF. The CDR3 region has the DNA TGTGCCAGCAGCTTGGTAGGCAGGGGACTAGATGGCTACACCTTC.

The chain recombines TRBV20-1 with TRBJ1-5; a possible D gene is TRBD1 (5 bases). V lost 4 bases, J lost 5 bases, and 21 bases lay in between. Per germline, CDR1 DFQATT and CDR2 SNEGSKA (reference sequence). The CDR3 extends over 16 amino acids. This CDR3 is CSATEETGIIDQPQHF. CDR3 bases: TGCAGTGCTACAGAGGAAACAGGTATAATAGATCAGCCCCAGCATTTT.

This clonotype appeared many times. DNA of the CDR3: TGTGCCATCAGTGAGTCAAGGACAGGGACTAAAGAGACCCAGTACTTC. Translation gives CAISESRTGTKETQYF. The chain employs TRBV10-3 and TRBJ2-5, with TRBD1 as a possible D gene (8 bases). Germline V gene data show CDR1 as ENHRY and CDR2 as SYGVKD. Trimming removed 0 bases at V and 3 bases at J, with 14 bases between. CDR3 length equals 16 residues.

This sequence joins TRBV7-3 and TRBJ1-6; no definite D call. The CDR3 is 15 amino acids. Trimming pared 4 bases from V and 4 bases from J, leaving 11 bases between. Germline V gene data show CDR1 as SGHTA and CDR2 as FQGTGA. As DNA, the CDR3 is TGTGCCAGCAGCTCATCAGGAAAATATAATTCACCCCTCCACTTT. Translating gives CASSSSGKYNSPLHF.

The sample holds one count of this clonotype. J is TRBJ1-5 and V is TRBV24-1, with a tentative D call TRBD1 (6 bases). Trimming shortened V by 5 bases and J by 2 bases, and 15 bases separated the two germline ends. The CDR3 is made up of 16 amino acids. The germline gives CDR1 KGHDR, CDR2 SFDVKD. CDR3: CATSAAGGKGNQPQHF. CDR3 DNA: TGTGCCACCAGTGCTGCCGGGGGCAAGGGCAATCAGCCCCAGCATTTT.

V and J are TRBV5-1 and TRBJ1-4, with a possible D match to TRBD1 (5 bases). CDR3 length: 13 residues. Germline V gene sequence: CDR1 SGHRS, CDR2 YFSETQ. The V gene lost 4 bases and the J gene lost 5 bases, with 9 bases spanning the gap. The CDR3 is CASSRGENEKLFF. The CDR3 DNA is TGCGCCAGCAGCAGGGGAGAAAATGAAAAACTGTTTTTT.

This clonotype was seen only a few times. The chain employs TRBV19 and TRBJ1-5; D is perhaps TRBD1 (6 bases). The V end was cut by 4 bases, the J end by 0 bases, with 16 bases between. Germline V CDR1 and CDR2: LNHDA, SQIVND (reference sequence). This CDR3 spans 17 amino acids. As DNA, the CDR3 is TGTGCCAGTAGTACCATTAAGGGGGGGGTTAGCAATCAGCCCCAGCATTTT. This codes for CASSTIKGGVSNQPQHF.